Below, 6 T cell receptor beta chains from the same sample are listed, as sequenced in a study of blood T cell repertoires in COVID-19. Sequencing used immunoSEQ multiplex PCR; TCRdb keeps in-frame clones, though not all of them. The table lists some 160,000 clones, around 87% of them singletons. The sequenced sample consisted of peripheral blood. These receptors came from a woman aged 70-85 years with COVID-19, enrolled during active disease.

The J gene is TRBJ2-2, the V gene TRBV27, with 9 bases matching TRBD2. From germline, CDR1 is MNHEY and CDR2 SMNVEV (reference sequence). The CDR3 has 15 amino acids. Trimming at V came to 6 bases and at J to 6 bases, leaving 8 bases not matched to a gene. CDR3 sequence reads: CASRLAGAAPGELFF. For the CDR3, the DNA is TGTGCCAGCAGATTAGCGGGGGCCGCGCCCGGGGAGCTGTTTTTT.

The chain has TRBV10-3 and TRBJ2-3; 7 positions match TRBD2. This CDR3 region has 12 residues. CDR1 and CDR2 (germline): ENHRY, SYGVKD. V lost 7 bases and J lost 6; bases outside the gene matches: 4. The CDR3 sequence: CAIMGRGDTQYF. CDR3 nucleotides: TGTGCCATCATGGGGCGGGGGGATACGCAGTATTTT.

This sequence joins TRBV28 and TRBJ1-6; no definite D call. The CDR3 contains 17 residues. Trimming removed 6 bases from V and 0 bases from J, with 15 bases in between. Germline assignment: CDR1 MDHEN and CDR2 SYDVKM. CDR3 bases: TGTGCCAGCAGCCTCGAAAGACGGAGCTCCTATAATTCACCCCTCCACTTT. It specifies CASSLERRSSYNSPLHF.

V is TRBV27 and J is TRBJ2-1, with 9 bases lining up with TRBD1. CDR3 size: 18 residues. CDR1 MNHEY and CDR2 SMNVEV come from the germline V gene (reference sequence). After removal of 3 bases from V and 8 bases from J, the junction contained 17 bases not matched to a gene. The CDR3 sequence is CASSFRGTGTGRIDEQFF. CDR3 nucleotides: TGTGCCAGCAGTTTCCGAGGGACCGGGACAGGGAGGATCGATGAGCAGTTCTTC.

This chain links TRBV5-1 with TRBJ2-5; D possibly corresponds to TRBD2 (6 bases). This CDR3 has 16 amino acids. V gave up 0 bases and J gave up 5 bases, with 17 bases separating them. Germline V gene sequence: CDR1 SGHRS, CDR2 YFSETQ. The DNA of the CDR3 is TGCGCCAGCAGCTTGGCCGCATCCGGGGGTAGGGAGACCCAGTACTTC. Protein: CASSLAASGGRETQYF.

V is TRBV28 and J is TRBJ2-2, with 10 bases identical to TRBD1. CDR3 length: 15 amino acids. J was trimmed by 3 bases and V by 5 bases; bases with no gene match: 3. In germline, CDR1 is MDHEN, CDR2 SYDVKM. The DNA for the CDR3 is TGTGCCAGCAGTCATGGGACAGGGGACACCGGGGAGCTGTTTTTT. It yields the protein CASSHGTGDTGELFF.